This entry is about one T cell receptor (beta chain). This entry belongs to a study of blood T cell repertoires in COVID-19. As for the study in general: Sites in the United States, Italy and Spain provided acute and convalescent COVID-19 samples. Sources were T cells, B-cell-depleted T cells, or PBMCs; the material itself was cDNA or gDNA.

Enrolled during active infection, Seattle patients were then followed longitudinally. Original processing notes: Estimation of nucleated cell counts was performed using reference gene primer amplification. Generated by immunoSEQ multiplex PCR, the TCRdb table keeps only in-frame clones and is missing some. V, J and clone size derive from that table, while D and trimming were established from the DNA sequence. The data show some 150,000 clones, with roughly four fifths seen just once and about 12% held by the top ten. This receptor was taken from a woman aged 55-70 years with COVID-19, enrolled during active disease. The specimen sequenced was peripheral blood.

The CDR3 region is CASSEGGPLAKNIQYF. The CDR3 DNA reads as TGTGCCAGCAGTGAAGGCGGTCCACTAGCCAAAAACATTCAGTACTTC. The chain uses TRBV6-1 and TRBJ2-4; no definite D call. V was shortened by 1 base and J by 0 bases, with 10 bases between the two germline ends. The CDR3 is 16 residues long. CDR1 and CDR2 from the germline V gene are MNHNS and SASEGT.